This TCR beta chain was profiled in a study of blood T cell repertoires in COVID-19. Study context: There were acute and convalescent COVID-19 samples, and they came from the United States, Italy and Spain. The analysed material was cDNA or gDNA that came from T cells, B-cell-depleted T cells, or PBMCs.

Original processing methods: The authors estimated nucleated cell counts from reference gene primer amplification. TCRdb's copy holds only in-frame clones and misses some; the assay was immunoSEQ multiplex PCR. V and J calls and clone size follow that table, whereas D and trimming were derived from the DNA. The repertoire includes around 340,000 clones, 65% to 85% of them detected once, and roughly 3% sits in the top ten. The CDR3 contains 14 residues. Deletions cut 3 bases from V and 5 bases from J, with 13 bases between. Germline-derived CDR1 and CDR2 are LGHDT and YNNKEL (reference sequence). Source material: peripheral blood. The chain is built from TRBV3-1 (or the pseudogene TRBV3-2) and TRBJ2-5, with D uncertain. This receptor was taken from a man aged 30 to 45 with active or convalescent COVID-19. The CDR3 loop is CASSQVPGAETQYF. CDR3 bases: TGTGCCAGCAGCCAGGTACCTGGTGCGGAGACCCAGTACTTC.